This TCR beta chain comes out of a study of blood T cell repertoires in COVID-19. Study at large: Material from acute and convalescent COVID-19 was sourced from the United States, Italy and Spain. Sample material is recorded as cDNA or gDNA derived from T cells, B-cell-depleted T cells, or PBMCs.

CDR1 and CDR2 from the germline V gene are LGHNT and FRNRAP. The V gene end was trimmed by 2 bases and the J gene end by 5 bases; junction bases not matched to a gene: 7. This CDR3 is built from 16 residues. Original handling: The authors estimated nucleated cell counts from reference gene primer amplification. This table comes from immunoSEQ multiplex PCR, and its TCRdb copy is limited to in-frame clones, with some not included. Clonal size and the V and J genes are those of that table, whereas D and trimming came from the DNA. The table records over 130,000 clones, over 60% of them present only once.

Specimen: peripheral blood. This chain links TRBV12-5 with TRBJ2-2; TRBD1 agrees at 8 bases. The clonotype comes from a man aged 45-65 years with acute or convalescent COVID-19. The CDR3: CASGLFPGGGTGELFF. The CDR3 nucleotides are TGTGCTAGTGGTTTGTTCCCAGGGGGCGGGACCGGGGAGCTGTTTTTT. Supplemented by reference TRBV12-5 and TRBJ2-2, the full variable domain reads DARVTQTPRHKVTEMGQEVTMRCQPILGHNTVFWYRQTMMQGLELLAYFRNRAPLDDSGMPKDRFSAEMPDATLATLKIQPSEPRDSAVYFCASGLFPGGGTGELFFGEGSRLTVL.